The rows below give T cell receptor beta chains drawn from one sample of a study of blood T cell repertoires in COVID-19. The table came from immunoSEQ multiplex PCR; TCRdb's copy has only in-frame clones and leaves some out. Here the sample spans some 400,000 clones, around 89% being singletons. The source material was PBMCs or T cells enriched from blood (not recorded which). These receptor sequences come from a man younger than 40 who had recovered from COVID-19. Each CDR3 is given with its conserved first and last residue. A D gene is named only where the DNA matches it firmly. Rows give clone size only sometimes, using once, few, many, or a class for an expanded clone.

d_gene	v_gene	j_gene	abundance	CDR3nt	CDR3aa
-	TRBV5-7	TRBJ2-7	-	TGTGCCAGCAGCTTCTGGGACATCTTCTGCGAGCAGTACTTC	CASSFWDIFCEQYF
-	TRBV7-3	TRBJ2-1	-	TGTGCCAGCAGCTTAAACAGGGGCGGGGATGAGCAGTTCTTC	CASSLNRGGDEQFF
-	TRBV28	TRBJ2-4	-	TGTGCCAGCAGTCATAATACTGAGGACATTCAGTACTTC	CASSHNTEDIQYF
TRBD2	TRBV6-5	TRBJ2-7	few	TGTGCCAGCGGCAGTGAATCGGGAGGGGCCTACGAGCAGTACTTC	CASGSESGGAYEQYF
TRBD1	TRBV28	TRBJ2-7	-	TGTGCCAGCAGGCCGGGACAGGGGTTCGACGAGCAGTACTTC	CASRPGQGFDEQYF
-	TRBV6-6	TRBJ1-1	-	TGTGCCAGCAGCCAAGCATCGGGGTTCACTGAAGCTTTCTTT	CASSQASGFTEAFF
TRBD2	TRBV11-2	TRBJ2-7	once	TGTGCCAGCAGCTTAGGGACTAGCTACGAGCAGTACTTC	CASSLGTSYEQYF
-	TRBV6-5	TRBJ2-1	once	TGTGCCAGCAGCCCGGCTGTGGCGGGTCTCAATGAGCAGTTCTTC	CASSPAVAGLNEQFF
TRBD1	TRBV5-5	TRBJ2-3	-	TGTGCCAGCAGCTTATCCGGGACAGGGCTAACAGATACGCAGTATTTT	CASSLSGTGLTDTQYF
TRBD1	TRBV5-1	TRBJ2-7	-	TGCGCCAGCAGCCGAGGGGACAGCTCCTACGAGCAGTACTTC	CASSRGDSSYEQYF
TRBD1	TRBV5-4	TRBJ2-1	once	TGTGCCAGCAGGCATGGGACAGGGGATTACAATGAGCAGTTCTTC	CASRHGTGDYNEQFF
-	TRBV2	TRBJ1-4	-	TGTGCCAGCAGTGTCAGGGGTTTTAGTGAAAAACTGTTTTTT	CASSVRGFSEKLFF
TRBD2	TRBV28	TRBJ2-7	-	TGTGCCAGCAGCCCTAGCGGGACCGAATTCGAGCAGTACTTC	CASSPSGTEFEQYF
TRBD2	TRBV4-1	TRBJ2-3	-	TGCGCCAGCAGGCCTGGGTCCGGGAGGGCCGGCACAGATACGCAGTATTTT	CASRPGSGRAGTDTQYF
-	TRBV5-1	TRBJ2-7	few	TGCGCCAGCAGCTTGCAGGGTTTCTCCTACGAGCAGTACTTC	CASSLQGFSYEQYF
TRBD2	TRBV5-1	TRBJ2-7	-	TGCGCCAGCAGAACCTCCATAGCGGGCCTCTCCTACGAGCAGTACTTC	CASRTSIAGLSYEQYF
-	TRBV6-5	TRBJ1-1	-	TGTGCCAGCAGTTACACACGATCCACTGAAGCTTTCTTT	CASSYTRSTEAFF
TRBD1	TRBV10-1	TRBJ2-2	-	TGCGCCAGCAGGGACAGGGGAACCGGGGAGCTGTTTTTT	CASRDRGTGELFF
TRBD1	TRBV28	TRBJ1-3	-	TGTGCCAGCAGCAGTGACAGGGCCGGAAACACCATATATTTT	CASSSDRAGNTIYF
-	TRBV9	TRBJ2-7	-	TGTGCCAGCAGCGTCGGGGGAAGCTCCTACGAGCAGTACTTC	CASSVGGSSYEQYF
-	TRBV3-1/TRBV3-2	TRBJ2-7	-	TGTGCCAGCAGCCAAGCGGGTTTCCTGGCTGTGAACTTC	CASSQAGFLAVNF
-	TRBV19	TRBJ2-1	few	TGTGCCAGTAGCACCCACAGGGTCTCCTACAATGAGCAGTTCTTC	CASSTHRVSYNEQFF
TRBD1	TRBV28	TRBJ2-2	-	TGTGCCAGCAGTTCCCCCCCGACAGGGAACGGGGAGCTGTTTTTT	CASSSPPTGNGELFF
-	TRBV4-1	TRBJ2-1	-	TGCGCCAGACGCGGGGCGTACAATGAGCAGTTCTTC	CARRGAYNEQFF
-	TRBV6-4	TRBJ2-1	-	TGTGCCAGCAGTGTGGGAGCGACCTACAATGAGCAGTTCTTC	CASSVGATYNEQFF
-	TRBV7-9	TRBJ2-7	-	TGTGCCAGCAGCCCCGAATCAGCCGTACGGGGCGAGCAGTACTTC	CASSPESAVRGEQYF
TRBD1	TRBV19	TRBJ2-2	once	TGTGCCAGTACCAAGCAGGGACAGGGAATTGCCGGGGAGCTGTTTTTT	CASTKQGQGIAGELFF
-	TRBV20-1	TRBJ1-1	-	TGCAGTGCTAGTCTAGGGGCTGCCACTGAAGCTTTCTTT	CSASLGAATEAFF
TRBD1	TRBV19	TRBJ2-7	-	TGTGCCAGTAGTATAGAGACAGGGGGTTACGAGCAGTACTTC	CASSIETGGYEQYF
TRBD1	TRBV6-5	TRBJ1-2	-	TGTGCCAGCCAGACAGGGGTTGCTGGCTACACCTTC	CASQTGVAGYTF
-	TRBV30	TRBJ1-1	-	TGTGCCTGGAGTAGGGCGGGGTACACTGAAGCTTTCTTT	CAWSRAGYTEAFF
TRBD1	TRBV6-2/TRBV6-3	TRBJ1-5	-	TGTGCCAGCAGTCACCAAGGGGACAGGGGCGGGCGGTATTGGCCCCAGCATTTT	CASSHQGDRGGRYWPQHF
-	TRBV29-1	TRBJ2-7	many	TGCAGCGTTACTAGCCACCACGAGCAGTACTTC	CSVTSHHEQYF
-	TRBV9	TRBJ2-1	-	TGTGCCAGCAGCGTAGCTAGGTGGGAGAATGAGCAGTTCTTC	CASSVARWENEQFF
-	TRBV28	TRBJ2-5	-	TGTGCCAGCAGTCGCAGGGGTCGGGAGACCCAGTACTTC	CASSRRGRETQYF
-	TRBV7-8	TRBJ2-5	-	TGTGCCAGCAGCCCACTACCGGCTCGTTTGGAGACCCAGTACTTC	CASSPLPARLETQYF
TRBD2	TRBV19	TRBJ2-7	few	TGTGCCAGTAGCTATCGGGACTACCTGAGCTCCTACGAGCAGTACTTC	CASSYRDYLSSYEQYF
-	TRBV4-1	TRBJ2-7	-	TGCGCCAGCAGCCAAACCTCACAGGGCCCTTACGAGCAGTACTTC	CASSQTSQGPYEQYF
TRBD2	TRBV5-4	TRBJ2-1	-	TGTGCCAGCAGCTTGGCCCTAGCGGGAGGATACAATGAGCAGTTCTTC	CASSLALAGGYNEQFF
TRBD2	TRBV4-1	TRBJ2-7	-	TGCGCCAGCAGCCTCAGGACTAGCGCCTCCTACGAGCAGTACTTC	CASSLRTSASYEQYF
-	TRBV4-1	TRBJ2-1	-	TGCGCCAGCAGTCCGGCTAGCCTTTCCTCCTACAATGAGCAGTTCTTC	CASSPASLSSYNEQFF
-	TRBV21-1	TRBJ2-1	-	TGTGCCAGCAGCATTATCAGGGCGGACTCCTACAATGAGCAGTTCTTC	CASSIIRADSYNEQFF
-	TRBV29-1	TRBJ2-7	-	TGCAGCGCCGAGGGGGGGCTGGCGGGACTTTACGAGCAGTACTTC	CSAEGGLAGLYEQYF
TRBD1	TRBV18	TRBJ1-1	-	TGTGCCAGCTCACCCGGACAGGGGCAAGCTTTCTTT	CASSPGQGQAFF
TRBD2	TRBV11-2	TRBJ2-1	few	TGTGCCAGCAGCTCCCACGGGGGAGGGTCTAATGAGCAGTTCTTC	CASSSHGGGSNEQFF
TRBD1	TRBV18	TRBJ2-3	-	TGTGCCAGCTCACCCGGGACAGAGAGCACAGATACGCAGTATTTT	CASSPGTESTDTQYF
-	TRBV12-3/TRBV12-4	TRBJ1-6	-	TGTGCCAGCAGTCTCCAGACAGAATCACCCCTCCACTTT	CASSLQTESPLHF
-	TRBV7-2	TRBJ1-5	-	TGTGCCAGCAGCCTCCCGGGGGGCAATCAGCCCCAGCATTTT	CASSLPGGNQPQHF
TRBD2	TRBV3-1/TRBV3-2	TRBJ2-5	-	TGTGCCAGCAGCCAGGGACTAGTGGGAGAGACCCAGTACTTC	CASSQGLVGETQYF
-	TRBV28	TRBJ1-1	-	TGTGCCAGCAGTATCTCGACAGTGAACACTGAAGCTTTCTTT	CASSISTVNTEAFF
TRBD2	TRBV7-3	TRBJ2-2	-	TGTGCCAGCAGCCCGAGACTAGCGGGATCCGGCACCGGGGAGCTGTTTTTT	CASSPRLAGSGTGELFF
TRBD2	TRBV4-1	TRBJ2-1	-	TGCGCCAGCAGCCAAGTCGGGGCGGGAGGGAACAATGAGCAGTTCTTC	CASSQVGAGGNNEQFF
TRBD1	TRBV7-9	TRBJ2-7	-	TGTGCCAGCAGCAGACAGGGCTTCTACGAGCAGTACTTC	CASSRQGFYEQYF
-	TRBV9	TRBJ1-5	-	TGTGCCAGCAGCCTCGGAGGGGGGGCGGGGGAGCCCCAGCATTTT	CASSLGGGAGEPQHF
-	TRBV11-2	TRBJ1-3	-	TGTGCCAGCAGCGACAACCCAGGGTCGCGAGGAAACACCATATATTTT	CASSDNPGSRGNTIYF
-	TRBV28	TRBJ2-4	once	TGTGCCAGCACTTGGGGAGGCATTCAGTACTTC	CASTWGGIQYF
-	TRBV6-5	TRBJ1-2	-	TGTGCCAGCAGTTACGGGGGCCGATCTAACTATGGCTACACCTTC	CASSYGGRSNYGYTF
TRBD1	TRBV28	TRBJ1-5	-	TGTGCCAGCTATACGACAGGGCGGAATCAGCCCCAGCATTTT	CASYTTGRNQPQHF
TRBD1	TRBV19	TRBJ2-3	-	TGTGCCAGTAGGTCGGGACAGGGCGCAGATACGCAGTATTTT	CASRSGQGADTQYF